The 26 T cell receptor beta chains presented below share a single source sample, sequenced in a study of blood T cell repertoires in COVID-19. Generated by immunoSEQ multiplex PCR, the TCRdb table keeps only in-frame clones and is missing some. Among about 200,000 clones listed, about four fifths were seen once. Sequences were obtained from PBMCs or T cells enriched from blood (not recorded which). The receptors here all came from a man aged 35 to 55 who had recovered from COVID-19.

Concerning this clone: At one of its ends the junction is not consistent with the germline gene, which may arise from a read error. The chain recombines TRBV4-2 with TRBJ2-7, with 14 bases lining up with TRBD2. Looked up from germline, CDR1 is LGHNA and CDR2 is YNFKEQ. The CDR3 length is 16 residues. CDR3 residues: CASSQGDLWTSGGPAF. In DNA, the CDR3 is TGTGCCAGCAGCCAAGGGGACCTTTGGACTAGCGGGGGGCCAGCCTTC.

The chain recombines TRBV9 with TRBJ2-5; D might be TRBD1 (5 bases). V dropped 0 bases and J dropped 2 bases, with 8 bases sitting between them. The CDR3 is made up of 14 amino acids. Germline-derived CDR1 and CDR2 are SGDLS and YYNGEE. The CDR3 loop reads CASSVGQLQETQYF. Written as DNA, the CDR3 is TGTGCCAGCAGCGTAGGACAGCTACAAGAGACCCAGTACTTC.

This clone showed up just once. The V and J genes are TRBV15 and TRBJ1-2; 9 nucleotides line up with TRBD1. Trimming took 0 bases from V and 7 from J; bases not matched to a gene: 6. The germline V gene encodes CDR1 LNHNV and CDR2 YYDKDF (reference sequence). The CDR3 totals 15 residues. The CDR3 bases are TGTGCCACCAGCAGAGAGGGAGACAGGGGGGCTGGCTACACCTTC. It specifies CATSREGDRGAGYTF. The full variable domain, its missing parts supplied by reference TRBV15 and TRBJ1-2, is DAMVIQNPRYQVTQFGKPVTLSCSQTLNHNVMYWYQQKSSQAPKLLFHYYDKDFNNEADTPDNFQSRRPNTSFCFLDIRSPGLGDTAMYLCATSREGDRGAGYTFGSGTRLTVV.

This chain joins TRBV3-1 (or the pseudogene TRBV3-2) and TRBJ2-3; 13 bases map to TRBD2. The length of the CDR3 is 18 residues. Losses at the gene ends were 3 bases for V and 2 bases for J; bases not matched to a gene: 8. Germline CDR1 LGHDT, CDR2 YNNKEL (reference sequence). The DNA for the CDR3 is TGTGCCAGCAGCCATACTAGCGGGGGGGCGATGCACACAGATACGCAGTATTTT. Translating gives CASSHTSGGAMHTDTQYF.

The genes are TRBV7-9 and TRBJ1-4; 7 positions match TRBD1. V lost 1 base to trimming and J lost 6 bases; unmatched junction nucleotides: 2. The CDR3 extends over 14 amino acids. Per germline, CDR1 SEHNR and CDR2 FQNEAQ (reference sequence). The CDR3: CASSLGQGDEKLFF. CDR3 in DNA: TGTGCCAGCAGCTTAGGGCAGGGGGATGAAAAACTGTTTTTT.

This clone was counted once. The rearrangement links TRBV30 to TRBJ1-4; D gene uncertain. Germline V gene sequence: CDR1 GTSNPN, CDR2 SVGIG (reference sequence). This CDR3 region has 14 residues. The V gene lost 1 base and the J gene lost 2 bases, with 8 bases spanning the gap. CDR3 DNA: TGTGCCTGGAGTGCCCCCCATACTAATGAAAAACTGTTTTTT. Protein: CAWSAPHTNEKLFF.

Concerning this clone: Mismatch with germline at one junction end may stem from a read error. The V and J genes are TRBV27 and TRBJ2-2; the match to TRBD1 covers 11 bases. CDR3 length: 15 residues. Germline V gene lookup returns CDR1 MNHEY and CDR2 SMNVEV (reference sequence). CDR3 sequence: CASCLGTGGTGELFF. The CDR3 DNA is TGTGCCAGCTGTTTGGGGACAGGGGGGACCGGGGAGCTGTTTTTT.

The V call is TRBV19, the J call TRBJ1-2; 7 nucleotides agree with TRBD1. Losses at the gene ends were 5 bases for V and 8 bases for J; bases not matched to a gene: 8. From germline, CDR1 is LNHDA and CDR2 SQIVND (reference sequence). This CDR3 is 13 amino acids long. CDR3 loop: CASSPDRIKGYTF. The CDR3 coding sequence is TGTGCCAGTAGTCCGGACAGGATCAAAGGCTACACCTTC. Full variable domain (missing parts from reference TRBV19 and TRBJ1-2): DGGITQSPKYLFRKEGQNVTLSCEQNLNHDAMYWYRQDPGQGLRLIYYSQIVNDFQKGDIAEGYSVSREKKESFPLTVTSAQKNPTAFYLCASSPDRIKGYTFGSGTRLTVV.

The chain recombines TRBV28 with TRBJ2-3; no firm D call. Trimming removed 4 bases from V and 4 bases from J, with 12 bases in between. Germline V gene sequence: CDR1 MDHEN, CDR2 SYDVKM. CDR3 length: 14 residues. CDR3 region: CASSYLVSADTQYF. The DNA of the CDR3 is TGTGCCAGCAGTTACCTAGTTTCCGCAGATACGCAGTATTTT.

The genes are TRBV10-3 and TRBJ1-1, with 10 bases that match TRBD1. In germline, CDR1 is ENHRY, CDR2 SYGVKD. V shed 6 bases, J shed 7 bases, and the junction held 8 bases outside the gene matches. The CDR3 extends over 14 amino acids. The CDR3 nucleotides are TGTGCCATCAGCCCACCGGGACAGGGGCGTGAAGCTTTCTTT. It yields the protein CAISPPGQGREAFF.

V gene TRBV5-5 combines with J gene TRBJ1-4; D may be TRBD1 (6 bases). The germline V gene has CDR1 SGHKS and CDR2 YYEKEE (reference sequence). The CDR3 extends over 15 amino acids. V lost 3 bases and J 4 bases, leaving 13 bases between the germline ends. CDR3 sequence: CASSWLQGFNEKLFF. In DNA, the CDR3 is TGTGCCAGCAGCTGGTTACAGGGCTTTAATGAAAAACTGTTTTTT.

The chain combines TRBV11-1 with TRBJ2-3, with 9 bases that match TRBD2. This CDR3 region has 17 residues. In germline, CDR1 is SGHAT, CDR2 FQDESV (reference sequence). V trimming: 0 bases; J trimming: 4 bases; junction bases outside the gene matches: 8. The CDR3 spells CASSLALGRGGPDTQYF. CDR3 in DNA: TGTGCCAGCAGCTTAGCGCTGGGGCGGGGGGGCCCAGATACGCAGTATTTT.

The chain is built from TRBV2 and TRBJ2-5; 8 bases are a match to TRBD1. The CDR3 runs to 14 residues. V gave up 6 bases and J gave up 7 bases; unmatched junction bases: 10. The germline CDR1 and CDR2 sequences are SNHLY and FYNNEI. In DNA form, the CDR3 reads TGTGCCAGCAGGCCTAGACAGGGGTTGGCGACCCAGTACTTC. It codes for CASRPRQGLATQYF.

This clone was counted once. The genes are TRBV7-9 and TRBJ1-3; unclear D gene. This CDR3 spans 13 amino acids. Germline assignment: CDR1 SEHNR and CDR2 FQNEAQ (reference sequence). Trimming removed 5 bases at V and 4 bases at J, with 9 bases between. CDR3 loop: CASSLAGGNTIYF. CDR3 DNA sequence: TGTGCCAGCAGCCTCGCGGGGGGAAACACCATATATTTT.

The chain is built from TRBV15 and TRBJ2-1; D perhaps matches TRBD2 (5 bases). From germline, CDR1 is LNHNV and CDR2 YYDKDF (reference sequence). This CDR3 region has 15 residues. Trimming left V 3 bases short and J 0 bases short, with 9 bases between. The chain's CDR3 is CATSRDFNSYNEQFF. Written as DNA, the CDR3 is TGTGCCACCAGCAGGGACTTTAACTCCTACAATGAGCAGTTCTTC.

The chain links TRBV5-1 to TRBJ1-3; D gene uncertain. V lost 2 bases, J lost 7 bases, and 13 bases lay in between. In germline, CDR1 is SGHRS, CDR2 YFSETQ. The CDR3 sequence is 14 residues long. DNA for the CDR3: TGCGCCAGCAGCTTTAGCGAGAGCCGGAACACCATATATTTT. The encoded protein is CASSFSESRNTIYF.

The chain is built from TRBV28 and TRBJ1-2, with 7 bases identical to TRBD1. After removal of 5 bases from V and 6 bases from J, the junction contained 3 bases not matched to a gene. Germline CDR1 is MDHEN and CDR2 is SYDVKM. There are 12 residues in the CDR3. CDR3 region: CASSETGNGYTF. In nucleotides, the CDR3 is TGTGCCAGCAGTGAGACAGGGAATGGCTACACCTTC.

This clone came up once. This chain joins TRBV24-1 and TRBJ1-5; TRBD1 matches at 10 bases. This CDR3 is built from 15 residues. The V segment lost 7 bases and the J segment 1 base; nucleotides outside the gene matches: 3. Germline V gene lookup returns CDR1 KGHDR and CDR2 SFDVKD. DNA of the CDR3: TGTGCCACCAGCTCGGGACAGGGGAGCAATCAGCCCCAGCATTTT. Translating it yields CATSSGQGSNQPQHF.

This clone has a single count. The chain carries TRBV6-1 and TRBJ2-4; 8 nucleotides match TRBD1. This CDR3 region has 13 residues. V gave up 1 base and J gave up 13 bases; unmatched junction bases: 6. Germline CDR1 reads MNHNS; CDR2 reads SASEGT. CDR3 DNA sequence: TGTGCCAGCAGTGAAGTTTTTAGGGACAGGCAGTACTTC. Residues: CASSEVFRDRQYF.

This clone has only a few counts. The rearrangement uses TRBV6-6 and TRBJ1-2; D call uncertain. The V gene's germline CDR1 is MNHNY and CDR2 SVGAGI (reference sequence). There are 14 residues in the CDR3. V was trimmed by 4 bases and J by 8 bases, leaving 17 bases between them. This CDR3 is CASSFPRSAEGYTF. CDR3 in DNA: TGTGCCAGCAGTTTTCCACGGAGTGCGGAGGGCTACACCTTC.

A single count supports this clone. The J gene is TRBJ1-1, the V gene TRBV18, with 8 bases that match TRBD1. Trimming cost V 6 bases and J 4 bases; bases outside gene matches: 7. This CDR3 is 14 amino acids long. The germline gives CDR1 KGHSH, CDR2 LQKENI. The CDR3 reads CASSPTGESTEAFF. The CDR3 nucleotides read TGTGCCAGCTCGCCGACAGGGGAGAGCACTGAAGCTTTCTTT.

The chain combines TRBV2 with TRBJ2-2, with D perhaps matching TRBD1 (5 bases). Germline CDR1 is SNHLY and CDR2 is FYNNEI. The CDR3 extends over 16 amino acids. The V end was cut by 3 bases, the J end by 0 bases, with 11 bases between. The CDR3 loop is CASSDRTNANTGELFF. CDR3 DNA sequence: TGTGCCAGCAGTGATCGGACAAACGCGAACACCGGGGAGCTGTTTTTT.

Worth noting for this clone: Other nucleotide sequences from this sample produce the same CDR3. This rearrangement joins TRBV5-1 to TRBJ1-2; the D gene is possibly TRBD1 (6 bases). Per germline, CDR1 SGHRS and CDR2 YFSETQ. This CDR3 contains 13 residues. V was cut by 5 bases and J by 2 bases, with 10 bases left in between. The CDR3 nucleotides are TGCGCCAGCAGACCCGGGACAAACTATGGCTACACCTTC. This sequence encodes CASRPGTNYGYTF.

V and J are TRBV7-3 and TRBJ2-3; 7 bases match TRBD1. The CDR3 runs to 14 residues. Germline lookup yields CDR1 SGHTA and CDR2 FQGTGA. V lost 5 bases to trimming and J lost 2 bases; unmatched junction nucleotides: 4. The CDR3: CASSLTGITDTQYF. The CDR3 nucleotides read TGTGCCAGCAGCCTGACAGGGATCACAGATACGCAGTATTTT.

The chain couples TRBV5-1 to TRBJ2-1, with D tentatively TRBD1 (6 bases). Trimming removed 5 bases from V and 6 bases from J, with 9 bases in between. This CDR3 is built from 12 residues. CDR1 is SGHRS, CDR2 YFSETQ, per germline. DNA for the CDR3: TGCGCCAGCAGGTTAGGGGGCAATGAGCAGTTCTTC. Its protein product is CASRLGGNEQFF.

This chain uses TRBV2 with TRBJ2-1; TRBD1 agrees at 8 bases. The CDR3 covers 14 residues. The junction had 4 bases not matched to a gene; V was cut back by 2 bases and J by 7 bases. Germline assignment: CDR1 SNHLY and CDR2 FYNNEI. In nucleotides, the CDR3 is TGTGCCAGCAGTGAACAACGACAGGGGAATGAGCAGTTCTTC. Translated, it gives CASSEQRQGNEQFF.